This passage covers 27 T cell receptor beta chains from one sample sequenced in a study of blood T cell repertoires in COVID-19 (dated by TCRdb to between 2020 and 2021). Library prep was done by the immunoSEQ multiplex PCR assay. As stored in TCRdb, this immuneACCESS dataset retains in-frame rearrangements with V and J assigned. A fraction of the clones does not appear; measured against another copy, unresolved V genes explain less than half of the discrepancy, and the remainder lacks a known reason. The sample table shows 25,000 to 35,000 clones, and around 84% are seen once. The top ten constitute roughly 13% of the sample. Sequenced material: peripheral blood. These TCRs come from a human donor in a cohort sampled during active COVID-19.

In its sample, this clone is medium-sized (0.01 to 0.1%). An end of the junction does not agree with germline; a read error may underlie this. V is TRBV6-4 and J is TRBJ2-3; 8 nucleotides line up with TRBD2. CDR1 and CDR2 from the germline V gene are MRHNA and SNTAGT. The CDR3 is made up of 13 amino acids. This chain's CDR3 is CASSRTSRDTQYF. CDR3 in DNA: TGTGCCAGCAGTCGGACTAGCAGAGATACGCAGTATTTT.

The J gene is TRBJ2-2, the V gene TRBV6-2 or TRBV6-3, with TRBD1 identical over 8 bases. The V segment lost 6 bases and the J segment 5 bases; nucleotides outside the gene matches: 8. The germline CDR1 and CDR2 sequences are MNHEY and SVGEGT. This CDR3 region has 15 residues. For the CDR3, the DNA is TGTGCCAGCAGCCCTCAGGGGGCTAGTACCGGGGAGCTGTTTTTT. It encodes CASSPQGASTGELFF.

This clone was seen a single time. The chain combines TRBV6-6 with TRBJ2-7, with D tentatively TRBD1 (6 bases). Germline V lookup: CDR1 MNHNY, CDR2 SVGAGI (reference sequence). This CDR3 region has 12 residues. With 10 bases removed from V and 3 bases from J, the gap between germline ends came to 13 bases. CDR3 sequence reads: CATRTDDYEQYF. CDR3 sequence (DNA): TGTGCCACCCGGACAGACGACTACGAGCAGTACTTC.

The chain couples TRBV6-6 to TRBJ2-4; the match to TRBD1 covers 8 bases. Germline loops: CDR1 MNHNY, CDR2 SVGAGI (reference sequence). V lost 7 bases to trimming and J lost 3 bases; unmatched junction nucleotides: 8. The CDR3 has 15 amino acids. The CDR3 reads CASTLSQGDKNIQYF. CDR3 bases: TGTGCCAGCACCCTTTCACAGGGGGACAAAAACATTCAGTACTTC.

The rearrangement uses TRBV19 and TRBJ1-4, with D perhaps matching TRBD1 (5 bases). V shed 4 bases and J shed 2 bases, with 11 bases lying between them. This CDR3 has 15 residues. CDR1 and CDR2 from the germline V gene are LNHDA and SQIVND (reference sequence). The DNA of the CDR3 is TGTGCCAGTAGTAACGCAGCAGGGACTAATGAAAAACTGTTTTTT. Its translation is CASSNAAGTNEKLFF.

V is TRBV6-6 and J is TRBJ1-1; 7 nucleotides match TRBD1. This CDR3 is built from 14 residues. Germline CDR1 is MNHNY and CDR2 is SVGAGI (reference sequence). V trimming: 5 bases; J trimming: 4 bases; junction bases outside the gene matches: 7. In DNA form, the CDR3 reads TGTGCCAGCAGTGCGGACAGGATAGGCACTGAAGCTTTCTTT. Its protein is CASSADRIGTEAFF.

The V call is TRBV4-2, the J call TRBJ2-7; the match to TRBD1 covers 9 bases. The V gene end was trimmed by 3 bases and the J gene end by 4 bases; junction bases not matched to a gene: 10. This CDR3 spans 16 amino acids. CDR1 is LGHNA, CDR2 YNFKEQ, per germline. The DNA for the CDR3 is TGTGCCAGCAGCCAGGGGCTTACAGGGGGCGTGTACGAGCAGTACTTC. Amino acids: CASSQGLTGGVYEQYF.

The chain combines TRBV6-5 with TRBJ1-3; D might be TRBD1 (6 bases). V shed 7 bases and J shed 7 bases, with 14 bases lying between them. Per the germline V gene, CDR1 is MNHEY and CDR2 is SVGAGI. The CDR3 contains 13 residues. The CDR3 here is CASTLTGGNTIYF. The DNA of the CDR3 is TGTGCCAGCACCCTGACAGGCGGGAACACCATATATTTT.

The chain carries TRBV6-5 and TRBJ2-1; 7 nucleotides align to TRBD2. There are 15 residues in the CDR3. After removal of 6 bases from V and 5 bases from J, the junction contained 10 bases not matched to a gene. Germline V gene lookup returns CDR1 MNHEY and CDR2 SVGAGI. The CDR3 reads CASSLGLVHNNEQFF. The CDR3 DNA reads as TGTGCCAGCAGCCTCGGACTAGTTCACAACAATGAGCAGTTCTTC.

The V call is TRBV7-9, the J call TRBJ2-7; D remains ambiguous. CDR1 is SEHNR, CDR2 FQNEAQ, per germline (reference sequence). The V end was cut by 1 base, the J end by 3 bases, with 7 bases between. This CDR3 contains 13 residues. CDR3 bases: TGTGCCAGCAGCTTAGATAACTACTACGAGCAGTACTTC. Translation: CASSLDNYYEQYF.

The chain is built from TRBV11-2 and TRBJ2-2, with 7 bases matching TRBD1. The CDR3 length is 18 residues. Trimming removed 5 bases from V and 1 base from J; junction bases left unmatched: 13. Looked up from germline, CDR1 is SGHAT and CDR2 is FQNNGV. The CDR3 nucleotides read TGTGCCAGCAGCCAGGACAGGAGTTCCCTCCGGAACACCGGGGAGCTGTTTTTT. This translates into CASSQDRSSLRNTGELFF.

V and J are TRBV24-1 and TRBJ1-2, with a possible D match to TRBD1 (6 bases). The V end lost 10 bases, the J end lost 3 bases, and 14 bases lay between the germline ends. The germline CDR1 and CDR2 sequences are KGHDR and SFDVKD. The CDR3 covers 13 residues. The CDR3 sequence is CATGDRNHYGYTF. CDR3 nucleotide sequence: TGTGCCACGGGCGACAGGAATCACTATGGCTACACCTTC.

The V call is TRBV28, the J call TRBJ1-2, with a weak D call TRBD1 (6 bases). V dropped 7 bases and J dropped 4 bases, with 16 bases sitting between them. The germline CDR1 and CDR2 sequences are MDHEN and SYDVKM. The CDR3 has 14 amino acids. CDR3 nucleotides: TGTGCCAGCAACCGGGGCGGGGGCGGCTATGGCTACACCTTC. Translating it yields CASNRGGGGYGYTF.

This sequence joins TRBV5-1 and TRBJ1-5; D is unresolved. The germline V gene has CDR1 SGHRS and CDR2 YFSETQ. The CDR3 has 13 residues. V lost 4 bases and J lost 5, with 10 bases in between. CDR3 loop: CASSPLVDQPQHF. CDR3 sequence (DNA): TGCGCCAGCAGCCCATTAGTGGATCAGCCCCAGCATTTT.

The chain uses TRBV28 and TRBJ1-1, with 11 bases aligning to TRBD1. Per the germline V gene, CDR1 is MDHEN and CDR2 is SYDVKM. The length of the CDR3 is 15 residues. Unmatched junction bases numbered 8, after V lost 6 bases and J lost 5 bases. CDR3 nucleotide sequence: TGTGCCAGCAGCGTACCGGGACAGGGGGTTACTGAAGCTTTCTTT. Its translation is CASSVPGQGVTEAFF.

The chain links TRBV15 to TRBJ2-1; 8 bases are a match to TRBD2. V lost 3 bases and J lost 7; bases outside the gene matches: 5. Germline V lookup: CDR1 LNHNV, CDR2 YYDKDF (reference sequence). The CDR3 contains 14 residues. The CDR3: CATSSRGGQNEQFF. The CDR3 coding sequence is TGTGCCACCAGCAGTCGGGGGGGGCAGAATGAGCAGTTCTTC.

V gene TRBV7-2 combines with J gene TRBJ1-6, with a possible D match to TRBD1 (5 bases). Trimming cost V 0 bases and J 0 bases, with 15 bases left between them. Per the germline V gene, CDR1 is SGHTA and CDR2 is FQGNSA. The CDR3 length is 19 residues. Here the CDR3 DNA reads TGTGCCAGCAGCTTAGCCAGGGTGGTCGGGAGCTCCTATAATTCACCCCTCCACTTT. Protein product: CASSLARVVGSSYNSPLHF.

The gene calls are TRBV6-5 and TRBJ2-7; 7 positions agree with TRBD2. V was clipped by 7 bases and J by 6 bases; unmatched bases: 9. The CDR3 loop spans 13 amino acids. From germline, CDR1 is MNHEY and CDR2 SVGAGI. CDR3: CASMTPGGGEQYF. CDR3 DNA: TGTGCCAGCATGACACCGGGAGGCGGCGAGCAGTACTTC.

This clone was counted once. The chain employs TRBV18 and TRBJ2-7; tentative D call: TRBD2 (7 bases). V was shortened by 4 bases and J by 0 bases, with 10 bases between the two germline ends. The CDR3 extends over 14 amino acids. The V gene's germline CDR1 is KGHSH and CDR2 LQKENI. The DNA of the CDR3 is TGTGCCAGCTCACAGGGGGGGGGCTCCTACGAGCAGTACTTC. As protein: CASSQGGGSYEQYF.

This clone showed up just once. The V and J genes are TRBV19 and TRBJ2-5; the match to TRBD2 covers 7 bases. The CDR3 has 14 residues. Per germline, CDR1 LNHDA and CDR2 SQIVND (reference sequence). The V gene end was trimmed by 4 bases and the J gene end by 5 bases; junction bases not matched to a gene: 7. The CDR3 protein is CASSTNEGGETQYF. CDR3 sequence (DNA): TGTGCCAGTAGTACTAACGAGGGAGGGGAGACCCAGTACTTC.

J is TRBJ2-2 and V is TRBV28, with 11 bases lining up with TRBD2. Per germline, CDR1 MDHEN and CDR2 SYDVKM. V was clipped by 6 bases and J by 5 bases; unmatched bases: 8. The CDR3 runs 16 residues. CDR3 in amino acids: CASSFSGGAETGELFF. As DNA, the CDR3 is TGTGCCAGCAGCTTTAGCGGGGGGGCCGAAACCGGGGAGCTGTTTTTT.

V and J are TRBV18 and TRBJ2-7; the D is unclear. This CDR3 has 15 residues. Germline values: CDR1 KGHSH, CDR2 LQKENI. The ends were cut back, 2 bases at V and 0 bases at J, with 11 bases in the middle. The CDR3 DNA sequence: TGTGCCAGCTCACCAGCGGCAACCGGCTCCTACGAGCAGTACTTC. Translating it yields CASSPAATGSYEQYF.

The rearrangement joins TRBV21-1 to TRBJ1-4; the D call in the table, TRBD1, was not verified against the DNA. TRBV21-1 is a listed pseudogene. The CDR3 is 16 residues long. This CDR3 reads CANIRDRPIYGEKLFF. The CDR3 DNA is TGTGCCAACATACGGGACAGACCGATATATGGCGAAAAACTGTTTTTT.

Of note for this clone: This sample includes further DNA sequences coding for the same CDR3. The chain employs TRBV5-1 and TRBJ1-4; 11 bases match TRBD1. Trimming removed 4 bases from V and 6 bases from J; junction bases left unmatched: 2. The CDR3 is 14 amino acids. The germline gives CDR1 SGHRS, CDR2 YFSETQ. The CDR3, as DNA: TGCGCCAGCAGCACGGGACAGGGGGATGAAAAACTGTTTTTT. Translation: CASSTGQGDEKLFF.

The chain employs TRBV5-1 and TRBJ2-7; D might be TRBD1 (5 bases). The CDR3 extends over 14 amino acids. Looked up from germline, CDR1 is SGHRS and CDR2 is YFSETQ. Trimming removed 4 bases at V and 4 bases at J, with 15 bases between. The CDR3 spells CASSPQATNYEQYF. The CDR3 DNA reads TGCGCCAGCAGCCCACAGGCCACTAATTACGAGCAGTACTTC.

This clone was found once. This chain's CDR3 is CASKNFIGRNTGELFF. DNA for the CDR3: TGTGCCAGTAAAAACTTCATCGGGAGGAACACCGGGGAGCTGTTTTTT. The chain links TRBV19 to TRBJ2-2; D may be TRBD2 (6 bases). In germline, CDR1 is LNHDA, CDR2 SQIVND (reference sequence). V dropped 7 bases and J dropped 1 base, with 16 bases sitting between them. There are 16 residues in the CDR3.

The chain couples TRBV28 to TRBJ1-6, with D tentatively TRBD1 (6 bases). The CDR3 sequence is 14 residues long. Trimming took off 2 bases at V and 6 bases at J, with 8 bases between the two ends. Germline V lookup: CDR1 MDHEN, CDR2 SYDVKM. The CDR3 region has the DNA TGTGCCAGCAGTTTAGAACAGGGTAATTCACCCCTCCACTTT. This gives the protein CASSLEQGNSPLHF. The whole variable domain, filled in from reference TRBV28 and TRBJ1-6, reads DVKVTQSSRYLVKRTGEKVFLECVQDMDHENMFWYRQDPGLGLRLIYFSYDVKMKEKGDIPEGYSVSREKKERFSLILESASTNQTSMYLCASSLEQGNSPLHFGNGTRLTVT.